One sample yielded the 16 T cell receptor beta chains listed below, sequenced in a study of blood T cell repertoires in COVID-19. The assay was immunoSEQ multiplex PCR, and TCRdb's table has in-frame clones only and misses some. This sample has 150,000 to 200,000 clones, with about nine tenths found just once. The sample consisted of peripheral blood. The receptor source for this set is a woman between 65 and 79 years old with acute or convalescent COVID-19.

This chain connects TRBV6-5 to TRBJ1-2; D ambiguous. Trimming pared 0 bases from V and 0 bases from J, leaving 11 bases between. CDR1 and CDR2 (germline): MNHEY, SVGAGI. The CDR3 is 16 residues long. As DNA, the CDR3 is TGTGCCAGCAGTTACTCGAATCTGCCAGCTAACTATGGCTACACCTTC. Protein product: CASSYSNLPANYGYTF.

The V gene is TRBV12-3 or TRBV12-4, the J gene TRBJ2-5; the D is unclear. With 1 base removed from V and 2 bases from J, the gap between germline ends came to 5 bases. This CDR3 is 13 amino acids long. CDR3 region: CASSLGQQETQYF. The CDR3 DNA is TGTGCCAGCAGTTTAGGACAACAAGAGACCCAGTACTTC.

The rearrangement uses TRBV11-3 and TRBJ2-3, with a possible D match to TRBD2 (5 bases). Germline-derived CDR1 and CDR2 are SGHNT and YENEEA. With 5 bases removed from V and 7 bases from J, the gap between germline ends came to 10 bases. The CDR3 spans 12 residues. The CDR3, as DNA: TGTGCCAGCAGCCTAGGGAGATATACGCAGTATTTT. Its protein product is CASSLGRYTQYF. The whole variable domain, remainder taken from reference TRBV11-3 and TRBJ2-3, is EAGVVQSPRYKIIEKKQPVAFWCNPISGHNTLYWYLQNLGQGPELLIRYENEEAVDDSQLPKDRFSAERLKGVDSTLKIQPAELGDSAVYLCASSLGRYTQYFGPGTRLTVL.

The chain links TRBV15 to TRBJ2-7; 10 positions agree with TRBD1. Unmatched junction bases numbered 5, after V lost 5 bases and J lost 4 bases. This CDR3 has 14 amino acids. Germline V lookup: CDR1 LNHNV, CDR2 YYDKDF (reference sequence). CDR3 loop: CATSGGQGGYEQYF. The CDR3 coding sequence is TGTGCCACCAGCGGAGGACAGGGGGGGTACGAGCAGTACTTC.

This clone showed up just once. V gene TRBV6-1 combines with J gene TRBJ2-3, with TRBD1 matching over 9 bases. The ends lost 4 bases at V and 2 bases at J; junction bases unmatched: 10. This CDR3 is 17 amino acids long. CDR1 is MNHNS, CDR2 SASEGT, per germline. The CDR3 is CASSALSGQGLTDTQYF. The DNA of the CDR3 is TGTGCCAGCAGTGCACTTTCGGGACAGGGACTCACAGATACGCAGTATTTT.

CDR3 sequence (DNA): TGTGCCAGCAGTTTGGGCAGGGACTATGGCTACACCTTC. Encoded protein: CASSLGRDYGYTF. This chain connects TRBV27 to TRBJ1-2; a weak D match, TRBD1 (5 bases). The CDR3 sequence is 13 residues long. V was cut by 3 bases and J by 3 bases, with 8 bases left in between. Looked up from germline, CDR1 is MNHEY and CDR2 is SMNVEV (reference sequence).

The chain employs TRBV5-1 and TRBJ1-3; perhaps TRBD1 as D (6 bases). With 7 bases removed from V and 3 bases from J, the gap between germline ends came to 26 bases. The length of the CDR3 is 18 residues. Germline V gene data show CDR1 as SGHRS and CDR2 as YFSETQ. The CDR3 nucleotides read TGCGCCAGCTCAGCAGCCCCCTTTGGGCGAGGGGGTGGAAACACCATATATTTT. This sequence encodes CASSAAPFGRGGGNTIYF.

This clone was seen once. The V gene is TRBV14, the J gene TRBJ2-3; D may be TRBD1 (6 bases). The V and J ends lost 4 bases and 3 bases respectively, with 8 bases between them. The CDR3 has 13 amino acids. The germline gives CDR1 SGHDN, CDR2 FVKESK. CDR3 nucleotides: TGTGCCAGCAGCCTGGGGGCAACAGATACGCAGTATTTT. As protein: CASSLGATDTQYF.

V gene TRBV18 combines with J gene TRBJ2-2; 8 nucleotides agree with TRBD2. The CDR3 runs 16 residues. Germline V gene sequence: CDR1 KGHSH, CDR2 LQKENI. Unmatched junction bases numbered 6, after V lost 1 base and J lost 5 bases. CDR3 residues: CASSPLVLAETGELFF. Written as DNA, the CDR3 is TGTGCCAGCTCACCACTAGTACTAGCGGAGACCGGGGAGCTGTTTTTT.

The J gene is TRBJ1-1, the V gene TRBV4-2; D remains ambiguous. The V gene's germline CDR1 is LGHNA and CDR2 YNFKEQ. The CDR3 spans 16 residues. The V gene lost 0 bases and the J gene lost 0 bases, with 11 bases spanning the gap. Here the CDR3 DNA reads TGTGCCAGCAGCCAAGATGGGCAGGCGATGAACACTGAAGCTTTCTTT. It is translated as CASSQDGQAMNTEAFF.

V gene TRBV19 combines with J gene TRBJ2-1; 8 bases are shared with TRBD1. Germline CDR1 reads LNHDA; CDR2 reads SQIVND (reference sequence). V was pared by 4 bases and J by 2 bases, with 4 bases of the junction left unmatched. CDR3 size: 15 residues. The CDR3 region has the DNA TGTGCCAGTAGTACTCAGGGGGCGGCCTACAATGAGCAGTTCTTC. Amino acids: CASSTQGAAYNEQFF. The full variable domain, in which reference TRBV19 and TRBJ2-1 provide the parts outside the CDR3, is DGGITQSPKYLFRKEGQNVTLSCEQNLNHDAMYWYRQDPGQGLRLIYYSQIVNDFQKGDIAEGYSVSREKKESFPLTVTSAQKNPTAFYLCASSTQGAAYNEQFFGPGTRLTVL.

V is TRBV28 and J is TRBJ1-6; TRBD1 matches at 8 bases. The J segment lost 14 bases and the V segment lost 4 bases, leaving 7 bases of the junction unmatched. This CDR3 is built from 13 residues. Looked up from germline, CDR1 is MDHEN and CDR2 is SYDVKM. The CDR3 here is CASSSQGAGTLHF. The CDR3 DNA reads TGTGCCAGCAGTTCCCAGGGGGCTGGGACCCTCCACTTT.

CDR3 loop: CASSNWGNTIYF. The CDR3 DNA is TGTGCCAGCAGCAACTGGGGAAACACCATATATTTT. The chain has TRBV7-2 and TRBJ1-3; D unclear. Between the trimmed V and J ends, which lost 5 bases and 4 bases, there was a span of 6 bases. CDR3 size: 12 residues. CDR1 SGHTA and CDR2 FQGNSA come from the germline V gene.

This sequence joins TRBV5-5 and TRBJ2-2, with TRBD2 matching over 10 bases. The CDR3 has 17 residues. V dropped 7 bases and J dropped 2; count of bases not matched to a gene: 11. Looked up from germline, CDR1 is SGHKS and CDR2 is YYEKEE (reference sequence). CDR3 nucleotides: TGTGCCAGCGAACCTAGGACTAGCGGCAGAAACACCGGGGAGCTGTTTTTT. Amino acid sequence: CASEPRTSGRNTGELFF. Full variable domain (rest looked up from reference TRBV5-5 and TRBJ2-2): DAGVTQSPTHLIKTRGQQVTLRCSPISGHKSVSWYQQVLGQGPQFIFQYYEKEERGRGNFPDRFSARQFPNYSSELNVNALLLGDSALYLCASEPRTSGRNTGELFFGEGSRLTVL.

This clone was seen once. The chain carries TRBV12-3 or TRBV12-4 and TRBJ1-2, with D unclear. Trimming shortened V by 0 bases and J by 5 bases, and 7 bases separated the two germline ends. The CDR3 length is 13 residues. The CDR3 DNA sequence: TGTGCCAGCAGTTTAGCAGCTTATTATGGCTACACCTTC. It encodes CASSLAAYYGYTF.

The chain recombines TRBV3-1 (or the pseudogene TRBV3-2) with TRBJ2-2; no firm D call. This CDR3 region has 13 residues. The germline gives CDR1 LGHDT, CDR2 YNNKEL (reference sequence). Between the trimmed V and J ends, which lost 2 bases and 4 bases, there was a span of 5 bases. CDR3 sequence (DNA): TGTGCCAGCAGCCAATCGGGCACCGGGGAGCTGTTTTTT. Its protein is CASSQSGTGELFF.